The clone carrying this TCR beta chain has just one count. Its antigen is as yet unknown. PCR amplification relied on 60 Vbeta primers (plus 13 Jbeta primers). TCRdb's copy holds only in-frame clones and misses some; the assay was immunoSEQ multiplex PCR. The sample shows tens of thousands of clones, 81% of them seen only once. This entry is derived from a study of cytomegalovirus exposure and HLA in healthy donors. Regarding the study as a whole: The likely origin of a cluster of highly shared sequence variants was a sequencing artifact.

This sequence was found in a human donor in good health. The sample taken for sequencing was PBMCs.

The CDR3 loop reads CASSVEGGGNTIYF. CDR3 sequence (DNA): TGTGCCAGCAGCGTAGAAGGGGGTGGAAACACCATATATTTT. This chain joins TRBV9 and TRBJ1-3; tentatively, D is TRBD1 (6 bases). The CDR3 loop spans 14 amino acids. The V gene lost 0 bases and the J gene lost 3 bases, with 7 bases spanning the gap. Germline V gene sequence: CDR1 SGDLS, CDR2 YYNGEE.